Below are 5 T cell receptor beta chains sequenced from a single sample in a study of blood T cell repertoires in COVID-19. The data were produced by immunoSEQ multiplex PCR, yet TCRdb's version contains in-frame clones alone and is incomplete. The table includes 150,000 to 200,000 clones, around 82% detected once. The sequencing sample was made of peripheral blood. Receptors were obtained from a woman aged 40 to 50 with COVID-19, enrolled during active disease.

This clone was detected only once. The chain carries TRBV10-2 and TRBJ2-1; 9 positions match TRBD2. Losses at the gene ends were 7 bases for V and 10 bases for J; bases not matched to a gene: 8. This CDR3 has 13 residues. Germline CDR1 is WSHSY and CDR2 is SAAADI. DNA of the CDR3: TGCGCCAGCATCGGGCTAGCGGGGACCGAGCAGTTCTTC. Translation gives CASIGLAGTEQFF.

The V call is TRBV14, the J call TRBJ1-2; unclear D gene. The V gene's germline CDR1 is SGHDN and CDR2 FVKESK. The CDR3 contains 13 residues. Trimming took off 1 base at V and 5 bases at J, with 8 bases between the two ends. CDR3 amino acids: CASSQVGVYGYTF. The CDR3 DNA is TGTGCCAGCAGCCAAGTCGGGGTTTATGGCTACACCTTC. Variable domain in full (rest from reference TRBV14 and TRBJ1-2): EAGVTQFPSHSVIEKGQTVTLRCDPISGHDNLYWYRRVMGKEIKFLLHFVKESKQDESGMPNNRFLAERTGGTYSTLKVQPAELEDSGVYFCASSQVGVYGYTFGSGTRLTVV.

The chain employs TRBV19 and TRBJ1-3; D ambiguous. Trimming cost V 8 bases and J 0 bases, with 26 bases left between them. The CDR3 contains 19 residues. Germline V gives CDR1 LNHDA, CDR2 SQIVND (reference sequence). The CDR3 is CASLSPGPTRTISGNTIYF. CDR3 bases: TGTGCCAGTCTCTCGCCCGGGCCAACGAGGACTATCTCTGGAAACACCATATATTTT.

This chain connects TRBV7-9 to TRBJ2-7, with D perhaps matching TRBD1 (8 bases). Germline V CDR1 and CDR2: SEHNR, FQNEAQ (reference sequence). The CDR3 spans 16 residues. Deletions cut 3 bases from V and 6 bases from J, with 21 bases between. In DNA, the CDR3 is TGTGCCAGCAGCTTTTCGATGGACAGGGAGGGTCCCGAGCAGTACTTC. Protein sequence: CASSFSMDREGPEQYF.

The V gene is TRBV5-1, the J gene TRBJ2-2, with 7 bases identical to TRBD1. Germline CDR1 SGHRS, CDR2 YFSETQ. J lost 5 bases, V lost 2 bases, and 6 bases had no gene match. The CDR3 length is 15 residues. This CDR3 reads CASSLEQGTTGELFF. The CDR3 nucleotides read TGCGCCAGCAGCTTAGAACAGGGGACAACCGGGGAGCTGTTTTTT.